These T cell receptor beta chains were read from a single sample in a study of OX40 agonist ivuxolimab in advanced cancers. The data were produced by immunoSEQ multiplex PCR, yet TCRdb's version contains in-frame clones alone and is incomplete. The profile shows 65,000 to 95,000 clones, 91% of them singletons. Sequenced here: CD4+ or CD8+ T cells sorted from blood, sampled in a trial of the OX40 agonist ivuxolimab. These receptors were taken from an adult with an advanced solid tumor such as melanoma, head and neck, liver or kidney cancer. Each CDR3 is given with its conserved first and last residue. D genes are given only for firm matches. The size entry is marked missing in some rows and otherwise reads once, few, many or a size class.

V	J	D	size	DNA	CDR3
TRBV27	TRBJ2-1	NA	NA	TGTGCCAGCAGGGACAGGAGCGCCGGGACTGGTAGATACTCCTACAATGAGCAGTTCTTC	CASRDRSAGTGRYSYNEQFF
TRBV19	TRBJ2-7	TRBD2	NA	TGTGCCAGTAGTATAGATAGTAGCGGGAGTGTCTACGAGCAGTACTTC	CASSIDSSGSVYEQYF
TRBV4-3	TRBJ2-1	TRBD2	NA	TGCGCCAGCAGCCCCAGTTTAAGCGGGAGTCATGAGCAGTTCTTC	CASSPSLSGSHEQFF
TRBV28	TRBJ1-1	NA	NA	TGTGCTAGCAGCACCAATGGGAATACCTTCACTGAAGCTTTCTTT	CASSTNGNTFTEAFF
TRBV11-3	TRBJ1-4	TRBD1	NA	TGTGCCAGCAGCTCCGGACAGGGGCCCGATGTAGGAAAACTGTTTTTT	CASSSGQGPDVGKLFF
TRBV6-1	TRBJ2-7	TRBD1	NA	TGTGCCAGCAGAGGGACCGGGACAGCTGACTACGAGCAGTACTTC	CASRGTGTADYEQYF
TRBV29-1	TRBJ1-1	NA	NA	TGCAGCGTTGAAGTATCGGGCAGGCCGATTGAAGCTTTCTTT	CSVEVSGRPIEAFF
TRBV2	TRBJ1-5	NA	NA	TGTGCCAGCAGGGCCACGTTTAATAGCAATCAGCCCCAGCATTTT	CASRATFNSNQPQHF
TRBV4-1	TRBJ2-1	TRBD2	NA	TGCGCCAGCAGCCAGGCCACAGGGGCTAGCGGGAGGGCGTACAATGAGCAGTTCTTC	CASSQATGASGRAYNEQFF
TRBV7-8	TRBJ1-5	NA	few	TGTGCCAGCAGCCCCCTTTGGACAGCATATAGCAATCAGCCCCAGCATTTT	CASSPLWTAYSNQPQHF
TRBV18	TRBJ2-3	NA	NA	TGTGCCAGCTCACTCTATGGAGATACGCAGTATTTT	CASSLYGDTQYF
TRBV9	TRBJ1-2	NA	NA	TGTGCCAGCAGCGTAGTCGACGGAGCTAACTATGGCTACACCTTC	CASSVVDGANYGYTF
TRBV5-1	TRBJ2-7	NA	once	TGCGCCAGCAGCTTGGACAGGGCGGGCGAGCAGTACTTC	CASSLDRAGEQYF
TRBV9	TRBJ1-1	NA	NA	TGTGCCAGCAGCGTAGACGCGAACACTGAAGCTTTCTTT	CASSVDANTEAFF
TRBV7-3	TRBJ2-5	NA	NA	TGTGCCAGAGATGTAGGGACAAGGACACCAGGGAAAGGGACTACCCCCGTCGCGACCCAGTACTTC	CARDVGTRTPGKGTTPVATQYF
TRBV10-3	TRBJ1-5	NA	NA	TGTGCCATCAGTGAGTCGGACGGGCTCGGGCAGCCCCAGCATTTT	CAISESDGLGQPQHF
TRBV18	TRBJ2-7	TRBD1	NA	TGTGCCAGCTCACCACCGGGACAGTTTCACTACGAGCAGTACTTC	CASSPPGQFHYEQYF
TRBV14	TRBJ1-1	NA	NA	TGTGCCAGCCTGCAACAGGGTAGCACTGAAGCTTTCTTT	CASLQQGSTEAFF
TRBV6-5	TRBJ2-3	NA	NA	TGTGCCAGCAGAATACCTGGCACAGATACGCAGTATTTT	CASRIPGTDTQYF
TRBV5-4	TRBJ1-4	NA	once	TGTGCCAGCAGCTTGCGGGGGGCTGCTAATGAAAAACTGTTTTTT	CASSLRGAANEKLFF
TRBV28	TRBJ1-3	TRBD1	NA	TGTGCCAGCAGCCTGGGACAGATCAGTCGAAACACCATATATTTT	CASSLGQISRNTIYF
TRBV28	TRBJ2-7	TRBD2	NA	TGTGCCAGCTGGGCGGGGGGCACTAGCGGGAGGGTTTCCTACGAGCAGTACTTC	CASWAGGTSGRVSYEQYF
TRBV4-1	TRBJ2-7	NA	NA	TGCGCCAGCAGCCACCCATCGTTTCCCGAGCAGTACTTC	CASSHPSFPEQYF
TRBV5-1	TRBJ2-2	TRBD1	once	TGCGCCAGCAGTCCCGGGACAGGGGTGGCCGGGGAGCTGTTTTTT	CASSPGTGVAGELFF
TRBV5-1	TRBJ2-7	TRBD1	NA	TGCGCCAGCAGCCCCGGGACAGGTTGGACCGAGGAGCAGTACTTC	CASSPGTGWTEEQYF
TRBV28	TRBJ2-7	TRBD1	NA	TGTGCCAGCACCCCCGGACAGGGTATCTACGAGCAGTACTTC	CASTPGQGIYEQYF
TRBV7-9	TRBJ1-3	NA	NA	TGTGCCAGCAGGGCGGAAACGGGAAACACCATATATTTT	CASRAETGNTIYF
TRBV18	TRBJ2-7	TRBD1	NA	TGTGCCAGCTCTCTCGACCGGGACAGCTCCTACGAGCAGTACTTC	CASSLDRDSSYEQYF
TRBV27	TRBJ1-6	NA	NA	TGTGCCAGCAGGCGGACGGGGGGTCGATCCTATAATTCACCCCTCCACTTT	CASRRTGGRSYNSPLHF
TRBV7-2	TRBJ2-7	NA	NA	TGTGCCAGCAGCTTAGCCACAGCATATAGCGAGCAGTACTTC	CASSLATAYSEQYF
TRBV5-1	TRBJ1-2	NA	NA	TGCGCCAGCAGCTTGGAGCTGGGGGGCCTAGGCTACACCTTC	CASSLELGGLGYTF
TRBV10-3	TRBJ2-2	NA	NA	TGTGCCATCAGGGAGACAGACGCGAACACCGGGGAGCTGTTTTTT	CAIRETDANTGELFF
TRBV19	TRBJ1-2	NA	once	TGTGCCAGTACCCCGATGGGATTGTACGGCTACACCTTC	CASTPMGLYGYTF
TRBV30	TRBJ2-7	NA	once	TGTGCCTGGAGTGTATCAGCTAAACTACCCGAGCAGTACTTC	CAWSVSAKLPEQYF
TRBV7-9	TRBJ2-7	TRBD1	once	TGTGCCAGCAGCTTAAAACAGGGGGCTTTCGAGCAGTACTTC	CASSLKQGAFEQYF
TRBV9	TRBJ1-3	TRBD1	NA	TGTGCCAGCAGCCCGACAGGGGGCGGCTCTGGAAACACCATATATTTT	CASSPTGGGSGNTIYF
TRBV15	TRBJ1-2	NA	NA	TGTGCCACCAGCGGCCGGGACCTTTCTAACTATGGCTACACCTTC	CATSGRDLSNYGYTF
TRBV5-1	TRBJ1-1	NA	NA	TGCGCCAGCAGTTTGTGGGACACGAACACTGAAGCTTTCTTT	CASSLWDTNTEAFF
TRBV7-9	TRBJ1-5	NA	NA	TGTGCCAGCAGCACCGGACAGAGCAATCAGCCCCAGCATTTT	CASSTGQSNQPQHF
TRBV5-1	TRBJ2-7	TRBD1	NA	TGCGCCAGCAGCTCGGGACAGGGGTCCAGCGAGCAGTACTTC	CASSSGQGSSEQYF
TRBV6-1	TRBJ1-5	NA	NA	TGTGCCAGCAGTGAAGAACCCCGGAGGGTGCCCCAGCATTTT	CASSEEPRRVPQHF
TRBV5-1	TRBJ1-2	NA	NA	TGCGCCAGCAGGGGCGTTGGGGGCTACACCTTC	CASRGVGGYTF
TRBV27	TRBJ1-3	NA	NA	TGTGCCAGCTCCGCCTCGGGGGGAAACACCATATATTTT	CASSASGGNTIYF
TRBV7-2	TRBJ2-3	NA	NA	TGTGCCAGCAGCTTATTTACCATTCGGAGCACAGATACGCAGTATTTT	CASSLFTIRSTDTQYF
TRBV30	TRBJ1-3	TRBD1	NA	TGTGCCTGGAAGACAGGGACAGGAAACACCATATATTTT	CAWKTGTGNTIYF
TRBV11-1	TRBJ2-5	TRBD1	NA	TGTGCCAGCAGCCAAGAGGACAGGGTGGAGACCCAGTACTTC	CASSQEDRVETQYF
TRBV5-4	TRBJ2-1	TRBD1	NA	TGTGCCAGCAGCTTGGGAGGGGGACAGGGACTGGATGAGCAGTTCTTC	CASSLGGGQGLDEQFF